This T cell receptor (beta chain) is drawn from a study of neurological immune-mediated disorders. The CDR3 is 15 amino acids. After removal of 5 bases from V and 3 bases from J, the junction contained 7 bases not matched to a gene. Each CDR3 protein gets one entry after TCRdb re-called the 5' RACE reads with MiXCR. The sample lists over 35,000 distinct CDR3 sequences, 2% to 2.5% occurring once. The unsorted libraries were made from 2 million PBMCs kept at -80 C. Ten or more counts support this clonotype. The V and J genes are TRBV12-3 or TRBV12-4 and TRBJ2-3; TRBD1 matches at 8 bases. This clonotype was obtained from a man aged 30 to 39 with multiple sclerosis. The material sequenced was PBMCs. The DNA for the CDR3 is TGTGCCAGCAGTCACGGACAGGGAGTAACAGATACGCAGTATTTT. This codes for CASSHGQGVTDTQYF.